This T cell receptor beta chain derives from a study of Graves' ophthalmopathy and Graves' hyperthyroidism. General study findings and limits: Blood was where most expanded thyroid clonotypes above 0.001 frequency also turned up.

No progression to ophthalmopathy over 18 months defined stable hyperthyroidism. The authors amplified TCR beta CDR3 regions from RNA transcripts. Second-round multiplex PCR followed a first-round RT-PCR using HTBI primers. TCRdb re-derived calls from the multiplex PCR reads in MiXCR, one entry per CDR3 protein. The table includes roughly 400,000 distinct CDR3 sequences, roughly 14% detected once. CDR3 length equals 13 residues. CDR1 MNHEY and CDR2 SVGEGT come from the germline V gene. The germline V and J ends were trimmed by 7 bases and 4 bases, with 10 bases remaining between them. This clonotype was detected many times. The antigen is unknown.

The sequence derives from a woman under 30 with stable Graves' hyperthyroidism. The material sequenced was peripheral blood. The chain is built from TRBV6-2 or TRBV6-3 and TRBJ2-2; the D gene is possibly TRBD2 (5 bases). The CDR3 loop is CASIMEVTGELFF. The CDR3 DNA follows: TGTGCCAGCATTATGGAGGTCACCGGGGAGCTGTTTTTT.